This TCR beta chain appears in the sequencing data of a study of technical replicates of blood from a few donors. Method: immunoSEQ multiplex PCR; TCRdb's copy keeps in-frame clones and lacks some. The profile shows approximately 93,000 clones, 94% of them singletons. V lost 8 bases to trimming and J lost 0 bases; unmatched junction nucleotides: 12. The CDR3 is 19 amino acids. CDR1 is MNHEY and CDR2 is SMNVEV in the germline V gene (reference sequence). This receptor was obtained from a human donor in good health. V is TRBV27 and J is TRBJ2-1; TRBD2 matches at 14 bases. The sample taken for sequencing was T cells isolated from PBMCs. This chain's CDR3 is CASQSGLAGDLISYNEQFF. The CDR3 DNA reads TGTGCCAGCCAGTCGGGACTAGCGGGGGACCTAATCTCCTACAATGAGCAGTTCTTC.